These T cell receptor beta chains were read from a single sample in a study of blood T cell repertoires in COVID-19. Clones were read by immunoSEQ multiplex PCR, and TCRdb kept only the in-frame ones, dropping some. The sample contains a few hundred thousand clones, 75% to 85% of which appear only once. Sample: peripheral blood. The source is a man aged 50-60 years with active or convalescent COVID-19. CDR3s include the opening cysteine and the closing phenylalanine or tryptophan. A D gene is named only where the DNA matches it firmly. Clone sizes are given selectively: once, few, many, or a class where the clone is expanded.

CDR3 protein,CDR3 DNA,D gene,V gene,J gene,clone size
CAGSSAGRLAGKSTDTQYF,TGTGCCGGCTCTAGTGCTGGTAGACTAGCGGGCAAAAGCACAGATACGCAGTATTTT,TRBD2,TRBV27,TRBJ2-3,NA
CATSKRRDEQFF,TGTGCCACCAGCAAGCGGAGGGATGAGCAGTTCTTC,NA,TRBV15,TRBJ2-1,NA
CASSPVVGDIRPQHF,TGTGCCAGCTCACCCGTCGTTGGTGACATTAGGCCCCAGCATTTT,NA,TRBV18,TRBJ1-5,NA
CASTLARETDTQYF,TGTGCCAGCACCCTGGCGCGGGAGACAGATACGCAGTATTTT,TRBD2,TRBV7-9,TRBJ2-3,NA
CASSPSGQGTGYTF,TGTGCCAGCTCACCCTCGGGACAGGGGACAGGCTACACCTTC,TRBD1,TRBV18,TRBJ1-2,NA
CATSDPTKTGSYVLTF,TGTGCCACCAGTGACCCAACCAAGACAGGTTCTTACGTCCTGACTTTC,NA,TRBV24-1,TRBJ2-6,NA
CATSGPGEPNEQYF,TGTGCCACCAGCGGTCCCGGGGAGCCGAACGAGCAGTACTTC,NA,TRBV15,TRBJ2-7,NA
CASSLYGTSGETQYF,TGTGCCAGCAGCTTATACGGGACTAGCGGAGAGACCCAGTACTTC,TRBD2,TRBV7-2,TRBJ2-5,NA
CASFGTGGTEAFF,TGTGCCAGCTTCGGGACAGGGGGGACTGAAGCTTTCTTT,TRBD1,TRBV6-5,TRBJ1-1,few
CASSSGHLYEQYF,TGTGCCAGCAGCTCCGGACATCTTTACGAGCAGTACTTC,NA,TRBV11-3,TRBJ2-7,NA
CASSLGGGGGGSPLHF,TGTGCCAGCAGCTTAGGTGGGGGAGGAGGTGGATCACCCCTCCACTTT,NA,TRBV7-2,TRBJ1-6,NA
CASSLSGTFAPQHF,TGTGCCAGCAGTTTATCAGGGACTTTCGCGCCCCAGCATTTT,NA,TRBV28,TRBJ1-5,NA
CASSTGTVSGNTIYF,TGTGCCAGCAGCACAGGGACAGTCTCTGGAAACACCATATATTTT,TRBD1,TRBV7-2,TRBJ1-3,NA
CASSLTRDGNQPQHF,TGTGCCAGCAGCTTAACTCGTGACGGGAATCAGCCCCAGCATTTT,NA,TRBV7-2,TRBJ1-5,NA
CASSQGTRHQPQHF,TGTGCCAGCAGCCAAGGAACACGTCATCAGCCCCAGCATTTT,NA,TRBV3-1/TRBV3-2,TRBJ1-5,few
CASSDFSRGHLGSTF,TGTGCCAGCAGCGATTTTTCCCGAGGCCATCTTGGTAGCACCTTC,NA,TRBV11-2,TRBJ1-2,NA
CASSLGARNTEAFF,TGTGCCAGCAGCTTAGGGGCAAGGAACACTGAAGCTTTCTTT,NA,TRBV7-2,TRBJ1-1,NA
CASSLVGTGTYEQYF,TGTGCCAGCAGCTTAGTCGGGACAGGAACTTACGAGCAGTACTTC,TRBD1,TRBV7-9,TRBJ2-7,once
CASSRGVSELETQYF,TGTGCCAGCAGCCGCGGTGTTTCGGAACTGGAGACCCAGTACTTC,NA,TRBV5-8,TRBJ2-5,NA
CASSLDSRNNYGYTF,TGTGCCAGCAGCTTGGACTCCCGAAACAACTATGGCTACACCTTC,NA,TRBV9,TRBJ1-2,NA
CASSSSGRYEQYF,TGTGCCAGCAGCTCTAGCGGGAGATACGAGCAGTACTTC,TRBD2,TRBV27,TRBJ2-7,NA
CASSPRPSGTGELFF,TGTGCCAGCAGTCCCCGTCCTAGTGGGACCGGGGAGCTGTTTTTT,NA,TRBV27,TRBJ2-2,once
CASSSAGTGTGELFF,TGCGCCAGCAGCTCCGCCGGGACAGGAACCGGGGAGCTGTTTTTT,TRBD1,TRBV5-1,TRBJ2-2,NA
CASSPPGLDTNEQFF,TGTGCCAGCAGTCCACCGGGACTAGACACTAATGAGCAGTTCTTC,TRBD2,TRBV6-2/TRBV6-3,TRBJ2-1,NA
CASRFVGGGEQYF,TGCGCCAGCAGGTTCGTTGGGGGGGGCGAGCAGTACTTC,TRBD2,TRBV10-2,TRBJ2-7,NA
CASSLEPRSNSPLHF,TGTGCCAGCAGCTTGGAACCTAGAAGTAATTCACCCCTCCACTTT,NA,TRBV11-2,TRBJ1-6,NA
CASSQDYWRSTDTQYF,TGTGCCAGCAGCCAAGACTACTGGAGAAGCACAGATACGCAGTATTTT,NA,TRBV4-2,TRBJ2-3,NA
CASSGDSGTDTQYF,TGTGCCAGCAGTGGGGACTCGGGCACAGATACGCAGTATTTT,NA,TRBV2,TRBJ2-3,NA
CASSSRGQAFF,TGCGCCAGCAGCTCCAGGGGGCAAGCTTTCTTT,TRBD1,TRBV10-1,TRBJ1-1,once
CASSQIGATEAFF,TGTGCCAGCAGCCAAATAGGGGCCACTGAAGCTTTCTTT,NA,TRBV3-1/TRBV3-2,TRBJ1-1,NA
CASSLEWGHTGELFF,TGCGCCAGCAGCTTGGAATGGGGGCACACCGGGGAGCTGTTTTTT,NA,TRBV5-1,TRBJ2-2,NA
CASSAGQTETQYF,TGTGCCAGCAGCGCGGGACAGACAGAGACCCAGTACTTC,NA,TRBV13,TRBJ2-5,NA
CASRPTGTTEAFF,TGTGCCAGCAGGCCGACAGGGACCACTGAAGCTTTCTTT,TRBD1,TRBV6-5,TRBJ1-1,NA
CASSLSGNYTF,TGTGCCAGCAGTTTAAGCGGGAACTACACCTTC,NA,TRBV28,TRBJ1-2,NA
CASSTRQDRPRYNEQFF,TGTGCCAGCAGCACCCGACAAGACAGGCCGCGGTACAATGAGCAGTTCTTC,NA,TRBV11-2,TRBJ2-1,NA
CASSLDSPGGGYTF,TGTGCCAGCAGCTTAGATTCGCCAGGGGGAGGCTACACCTTC,TRBD1,TRBV11-2,TRBJ1-2,NA
CAISEGQVNEKLFF,TGTGCCATCAGTGAAGGACAGGTTAATGAAAAACTGTTTTTT,TRBD1,TRBV10-3,TRBJ1-4,NA
CASSQEGGTGSDTQYF,TGTGCCAGCAGCCAGGAGGGAGGGACAGGGTCAGATACGCAGTATTTT,TRBD1,TRBV7-9,TRBJ2-3,NA
CASSLDGRGEQYF,TGTGCCAGCAGCTTAGATGGAAGGGGCGAGCAGTACTTC,NA,TRBV11-3,TRBJ2-7,NA
CASSLETGRIYGYTF,TGCGCCAGCAGCTTGGAGACAGGGAGGATCTATGGCTACACCTTC,TRBD1,TRBV5-1,TRBJ1-2,once
CASSPGRQETQYF,TGTGCCAGCTCACCAGGTAGACAAGAGACCCAGTACTTC,NA,TRBV18,TRBJ2-5,once
CASSVDGQGANEQYF,TGTGCCAGCAGCGTAGACGGACAGGGGGCAAACGAGCAGTACTTC,TRBD1,TRBV9,TRBJ2-7,NA
CASSEGGGGTGAGYTF,TGTGCCAGCAGTGAAGGAGGAGGGGGCACAGGGGCTGGCTACACCTTC,TRBD1,TRBV2,TRBJ1-2,NA